This entry lists 18 T cell receptor beta chains sequenced from one sample in a study of blood T cell repertoires in COVID-19. Measured with immunoSEQ multiplex PCR; TCRdb has only the in-frame clones, and not every one. The sample lists about 260,000 clones, 88% seen once, with roughly 3.9% in the top ten. Sample: peripheral blood. These receptors all come from a man between 60 and 70 years old who had recovered from COVID-19.

The CDR3 is CASSRDPTGEKLFF. CDR3 DNA sequence: TGTGCCAGCAGCCGGGACCCTACGGGAGAAAAACTGTTTTTT. The chain couples TRBV7-8 to TRBJ1-4; D possibly corresponds to TRBD1 (5 bases). V gave up 5 bases and J gave up 8 bases, with 15 bases separating them. From germline, CDR1 is SGHVS and CDR2 FQNEAQ. This CDR3 has 14 residues. The full variable domain, with the rest looked up from reference TRBV7-8 and TRBJ1-4, is GAGVSQSPRYKVAKRGQDVALRCDPISGHVSLFWYQQALGQGPEFLTYFQNEAQLDKSGLPSDRFFAERPEGSVSTLKIQRTQQEDSAVYLCASSRDPTGEKLFFGSGTQLSVL.

The V gene is TRBV5-4, the J gene TRBJ2-5; possible D gene TRBD2, 5 bases. V was clipped by 0 bases and J by 5 bases, with 17 bases between them. CDR1 is SGHNT, CDR2 YYREEE, per germline (reference sequence). The length of the CDR3 is 16 residues. CDR3 bases: TGTGCCAGCAGCTTGGCCGGCCAGCGGCGACCTGAGACCCAGTACTTC. Protein sequence: CASSLAGQRRPETQYF.

The gene calls are TRBV6-2 or TRBV6-3 and TRBJ2-3, with TRBD2 identical over 11 bases. The germline V gene encodes CDR1 MNHEY and CDR2 SVGEGT. V was clipped by 3 bases and J by 1 base; unmatched bases: 9. The length of the CDR3 is 18 residues. CDR3 DNA sequence: TGTGCCAGCAGTTATGTGCCTAGCGGGGGGTATGGCACAGATACGCAGTATTTT. Translated: CASSYVPSGGYGTDTQYF.

This rearrangement joins TRBV6-5 to TRBJ1-6; a possible D gene is TRBD1 (6 bases). The ends were cut back, 0 bases at V and 5 bases at J, with 8 bases in the middle. Germline V gives CDR1 MNHEY, CDR2 SVGAGI. The CDR3 totals 15 residues. CDR3 residues: CASSYSRQDNSPLHF. In DNA form, the CDR3 reads TGTGCCAGCAGTTACTCGAGACAGGATAATTCACCCCTCCACTTT.

Concerning this clone itself: Lacking the conserved final phenylalanine or tryptophan, this CDR3 likely reflects a read error. It is unclear where the CDR3 begins or ends on the DNA, so no DNA is shown, and the CDR3 is as TCRdb lists it. The V and J genes are TRBV21-1 and TRBJ2-3; the table names TRBD2, a call not compared with the DNA. TRBV21-1 is a listed pseudogene. Counting both end residues, the CDR3 totals 13 amino acids. The CDR3: CASSKGGGTSGGG.

The rearrangement links TRBV18 to TRBJ2-7; 12 positions agree with TRBD1. CDR1 is KGHSH, CDR2 LQKENI, per germline. V gave up 6 bases and J gave up 4 bases; unmatched junction bases: 7. The CDR3 is 15 residues long. The CDR3 coding sequence is TGTGCCAGCTCGAAGCCGGGACAGGGGGCTTACGAGCAGTACTTC. Translation: CASSKPGQGAYEQYF.

The chain uses TRBV13 and TRBJ2-2, with 9 bases fitting TRBD1. Germline CDR1 and CDR2: PRHDT and FYEKMQ (reference sequence). After removal of 5 bases from V and 6 bases from J, the junction contained 13 bases not matched to a gene. This CDR3 has 17 amino acids. CDR3 sequence reads: CASSRRIPGQGAGELFF. CDR3 in DNA: TGTGCCAGCAGCCGTCGAATACCGGGACAGGGTGCCGGGGAGCTGTTTTTT.

The genes are TRBV18 and TRBJ1-1, with D hard to call. V was cut by 4 bases and J by 5 bases, with 11 bases left in between. The CDR3 consists of 13 residues. Germline V lookup: CDR1 KGHSH, CDR2 LQKENI. CDR3 protein: CASSRDGRTEAFF. The CDR3 DNA follows: TGTGCCAGCTCACGCGATGGGAGAACTGAAGCTTTCTTT.

The chain joins TRBV25-1 to TRBJ1-4, with a possible D match to TRBD1 (5 bases). V was trimmed by 7 bases and J by 9 bases, leaving 18 bases between them. Germline V lookup: CDR1 MGHDK, CDR2 SYGVNS. The CDR3 spans 14 residues. The CDR3: CASIPDKARQKLFF. In DNA, the CDR3 is TGTGCCAGCATACCGGACAAGGCTCGACAAAAACTGTTTTTT.

The V and J genes are TRBV7-6 and TRBJ2-3, with 9 positions matching TRBD2. The CDR3 extends over 16 amino acids. The V segment lost 5 bases and the J segment 1 base; nucleotides outside the gene matches: 7. Looked up from germline, CDR1 is SGHVS and CDR2 is FNYEAQ. CDR3 residues: CASSQEAGGRTDTQYF. The CDR3 DNA is TGTGCCAGCAGCCAAGAAGCGGGGGGCCGCACAGATACGCAGTATTTT.

J is TRBJ1-1 and V is TRBV7-8, with 8 positions matching TRBD1. CDR3 length equals 18 residues. Per the germline V gene, CDR1 is SGHVS and CDR2 is FQNEAQ. After removal of 3 bases from V and 0 bases from J, the junction contained 12 bases not matched to a gene. The CDR3, as DNA: TGTGCCAGCAGCTTTTTGCCCAGGGGGCTTCAGATGAACACTGAAGCTTTCTTT. It translates to CASSFLPRGLQMNTEAFF.

The chain combines TRBV27 with TRBJ1-5; 7 bases fit TRBD1. This CDR3 has 14 residues. CDR1 and CDR2 (germline): MNHEY, SMNVEV (reference sequence). Trimming cost V 5 bases and J 3 bases; bases outside gene matches: 4. As DNA, the CDR3 is TGTGCCAGCAGTCCTGACAGGGCCAATCAGCCCCAGCATTTT. Amino acid sequence: CASSPDRANQPQHF.

This rearrangement joins TRBV6-6 to TRBJ2-2; D perhaps matches TRBD2 (5 bases). Per the germline V gene, CDR1 is MNHNY and CDR2 is SVGAGI (reference sequence). This CDR3 comprises 12 residues. The V end was cut by 8 bases, the J end by 4 bases, with 8 bases between. CDR3 nucleotide sequence: TGTGCCAGCCGGGCGGGCACCGGGGAGCTGTTTTTT. Protein product: CASRAGTGELFF.

V usage is TRBV30 and J usage is TRBJ1-6, with 7 bases matching TRBD1. CDR1 GTSNPN and CDR2 SVGIG come from the germline V gene (reference sequence). The CDR3 spans 17 residues. V lost 0 bases and J lost 6; bases outside the gene matches: 11. The CDR3: CAWSVTRTGDINSPLHF. DNA for the CDR3: TGTGCCTGGAGTGTGACTCGAACAGGGGATATTAATTCACCCCTCCACTTT. The variable domain in full, completed from reference TRBV30 and TRBJ1-6, reads SQTIHQWPATLVQPVGSPLSLECTVEGTSNPNLYWYRQAAGRGLQLLFYSVGIGQISSEVPQNLSASRPQDRQFILSSKKLLLSDSGFYLCAWSVTRTGDINSPLHFGNGTRLTVT.

CDR3 in amino acids: CASSPRPNQGYEQYF. CDR3 DNA sequence: TGCGCCAGCAGCCCCCGGCCCAACCAGGGCTACGAGCAGTACTTC. The chain is built from TRBV4-1 and TRBJ2-7; D perhaps matches TRBD1 (5 bases). Trimming took off 4 bases at V and 3 bases at J, with 16 bases between the two ends. From germline, CDR1 is MGHRA and CDR2 YSYEKL. This CDR3 contains 15 residues.

The chain is built from TRBV5-6 and TRBJ2-4; TRBD1 might be the D (5 bases). This CDR3 has 15 residues. Trimming stripped 1 base from V and 2 bases from J, with 10 bases between. CDR1 is SGHDT, CDR2 YYEEEE, per germline. The CDR3 reads CASSLWSGTKNIQYF. The DNA of the CDR3 is TGTGCCAGCAGCTTGTGGTCAGGGACCAAAAACATTCAGTACTTC.

The chain recombines TRBV24-1 with TRBJ2-3; 13 positions match TRBD2. Germline V gives CDR1 KGHDR, CDR2 SFDVKD. V shed 4 bases, J shed 6 bases, and the junction held 9 bases outside the gene matches. This CDR3 contains 17 residues. For the CDR3, the DNA is TGTGCCACCAGTGACTACGGGACTAGCGGGGACTGGGATACGCAGTATTTT. The encoded protein is CATSDYGTSGDWDTQYF.

Concerning this clone itself: Within the sample, other DNA sequences also encode this same CDR3. The rearrangement uses TRBV2 and TRBJ2-7, with TRBD1 identical over 9 bases. The CDR3 consists of 14 residues. CDR1 SNHLY and CDR2 FYNNEI come from the germline V gene. The J segment lost 4 bases and the V segment lost 4 bases, leaving 5 bases of the junction unmatched. The CDR3 sequence: CASSGTGGRYEQYF. Written as DNA, the CDR3 is TGTGCCAGCAGTGGAACAGGGGGCCGGTACGAGCAGTACTTC.